This T cell receptor (beta chain) was profiled in a study of shared clonotypes between healthy human individuals. For the study at large: The cohort had a couple of women and a few men, ages 18 to 49. CD4 naive cells filled three plates per donor, CD4 memory three, CD8 naive two and CD8 memory one.

CD8 cells classed as naive were CD45RO-negative and positively selected for CCR7, excluding terminally differentiated effector memory CD45RA+ cells. Donors had no recently reported acute infections or vaccinations and were HIV-negative. V dropped 5 bases and J dropped 2 bases, with 16 bases sitting between them. The CDR3 consists of 15 residues. Germline V CDR1 and CDR2: SEHNR, FQNEAQ (reference sequence). Per the authors' pipeline: For the immunoSEQ data, sequences were junction-only without quality scores, so filtering differed. Measured with immunoSEQ multiplex PCR; TCRdb has only the in-frame clones, and not every one. V, J and clone size derive from that table, while D and trimming were established from the DNA sequence. The sample lists around 2.1 million clones, approximately 94% occurring once.

This clonotype was sampled from a young man in good health. Some clones in this sample may be carry-over from other donors' samples. Sequencing input: naive CD8+ T cells from PBMCs. The gene calls are TRBV7-9 and TRBJ2-7; possibly TRBD1 for D (6 bases). CDR3 region: CASSVPGTPTYEQYF. The CDR3 coding sequence is TGTGCCAGCAGCGTCCCCGGGACACCGACCTACGAGCAGTACTTC.